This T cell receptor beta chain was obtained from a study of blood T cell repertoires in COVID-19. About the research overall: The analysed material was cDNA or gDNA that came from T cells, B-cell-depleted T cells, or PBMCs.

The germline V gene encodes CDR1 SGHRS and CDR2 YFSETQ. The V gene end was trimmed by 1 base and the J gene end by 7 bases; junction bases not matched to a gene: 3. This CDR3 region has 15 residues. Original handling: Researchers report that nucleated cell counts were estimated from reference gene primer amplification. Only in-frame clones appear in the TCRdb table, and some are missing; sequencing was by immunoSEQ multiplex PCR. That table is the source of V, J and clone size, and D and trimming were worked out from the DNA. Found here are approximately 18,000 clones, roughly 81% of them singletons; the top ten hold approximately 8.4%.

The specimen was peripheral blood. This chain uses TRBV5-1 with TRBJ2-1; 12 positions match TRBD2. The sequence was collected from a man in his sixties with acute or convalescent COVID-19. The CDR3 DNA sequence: TGCGCCAGCAGCTTGAGCCTAGCGGGGGGGAATGAGCAGTTCTTC. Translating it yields CASSLSLAGGNEQFF.